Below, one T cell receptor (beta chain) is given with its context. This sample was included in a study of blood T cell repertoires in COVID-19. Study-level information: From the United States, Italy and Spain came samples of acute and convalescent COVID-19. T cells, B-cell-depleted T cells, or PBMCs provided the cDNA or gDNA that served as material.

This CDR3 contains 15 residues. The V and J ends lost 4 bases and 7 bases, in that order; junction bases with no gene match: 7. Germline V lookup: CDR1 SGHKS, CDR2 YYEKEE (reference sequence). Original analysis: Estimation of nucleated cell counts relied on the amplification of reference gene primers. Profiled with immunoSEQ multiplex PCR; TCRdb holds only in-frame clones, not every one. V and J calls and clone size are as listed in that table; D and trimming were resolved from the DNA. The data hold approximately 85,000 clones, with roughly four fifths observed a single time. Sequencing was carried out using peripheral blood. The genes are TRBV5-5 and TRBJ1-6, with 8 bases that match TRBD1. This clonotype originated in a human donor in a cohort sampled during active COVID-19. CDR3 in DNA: TGTGCCAGCAGCCGGGTGGACAGGGAGAATTCACCCCTCCACTTT. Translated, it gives CASSRVDRENSPLHF.